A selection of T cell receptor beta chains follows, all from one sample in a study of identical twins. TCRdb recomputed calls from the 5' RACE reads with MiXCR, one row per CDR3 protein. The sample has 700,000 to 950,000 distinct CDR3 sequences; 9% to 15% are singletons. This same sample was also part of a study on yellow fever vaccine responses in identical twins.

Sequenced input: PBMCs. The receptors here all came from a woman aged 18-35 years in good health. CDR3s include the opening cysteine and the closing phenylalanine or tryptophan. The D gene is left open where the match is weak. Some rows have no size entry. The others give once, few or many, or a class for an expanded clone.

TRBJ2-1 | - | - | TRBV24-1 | CATSDLSREVYSYNEQFF | TGTGCCACCAGTGATTTAAGCAGGGAGGTATATTCCTACAATGAGCAGTTCTTC
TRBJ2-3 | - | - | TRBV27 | CASNLRPTDTQYF | TGTGCCAGCAATCTTAGGCCCACAGATACGCAGTATTTT
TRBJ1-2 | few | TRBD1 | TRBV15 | CATSPFSGQQKNYGYTF | TGTGCCACCAGCCCATTTTCGGGACAGCAAAAGAACTATGGCTACACCTTC
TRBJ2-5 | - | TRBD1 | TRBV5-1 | CASSGGRGYQETQYF | TGCGCCAGCAGCGGGGGCAGGGGGTACCAAGAGACCCAGTACTTC
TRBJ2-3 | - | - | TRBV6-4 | CASSDSPLGWTDTQYF | TGTGCCAGCAGTGACTCCCCCTTGGGTTGGACAGATACGCAGTATTTT
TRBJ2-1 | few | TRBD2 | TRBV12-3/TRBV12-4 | CASSKGTSGSSHEQFF | TGTGCCAGCAGTAAAGGGACTAGCGGGTCTTCCCATGAGCAGTTCTTC
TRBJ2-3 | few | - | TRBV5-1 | CASSPDREGDTQYF | TGCGCCAGCAGCCCCGACAGGGAGGGAGATACGCAGTATTTT
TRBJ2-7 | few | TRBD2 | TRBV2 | CASRASGTGDQYF | TGTGCCAGCAGGGCTAGCGGGACCGGGGATCAGTACTTC
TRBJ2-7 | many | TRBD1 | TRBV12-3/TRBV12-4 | CASSLRGPYEQYF | TGTGCCAGCAGTTTGAGGGGGCCCTACGAGCAGTACTTC
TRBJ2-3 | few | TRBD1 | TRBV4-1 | CASSQVLRGRTDTQYF | TGCGCCAGCAGCCAAGTTCTCAGGGGGCGGACAGATACGCAGTATTTT
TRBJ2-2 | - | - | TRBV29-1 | CSALQGGRTGELFF | TGCAGCGCTTTACAGGGGGGGCGGACCGGGGAGCTGTTTTTT
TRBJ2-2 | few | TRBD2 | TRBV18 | CASSPPGTSGSNTGELFF | TGTGCCAGCTCACCCCCCGGGACTAGCGGATCGAACACCGGGGAGCTGTTTTTT
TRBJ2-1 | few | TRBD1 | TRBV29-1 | CSVEGTGVYNEQFF | TGCAGCGTTGAAGGGACAGGTGTGTACAATGAGCAGTTCTTC
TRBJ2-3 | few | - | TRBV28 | CASSPPGTWATDTQYF | TGTGCCAGCAGCCCACCCGGGACCTGGGCCACAGATACGCAGTATTTT
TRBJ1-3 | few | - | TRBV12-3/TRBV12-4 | CASSPRYLSGNTIYF | TGTGCCAGCAGCCCCCGATACCTCTCTGGAAACACCATATATTTT
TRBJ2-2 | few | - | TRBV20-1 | CSARGRSVTGELFF | TGCAGTGCTAGGGGCAGGTCGGTCACCGGGGAGCTGTTTTTT
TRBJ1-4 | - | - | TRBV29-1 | CSGGHEGEKLFF | TGCAGCGGGGGACACGAGGGAGAAAAACTGTTTTTT
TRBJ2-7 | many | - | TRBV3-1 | CASSQQISSYEQYF | TGTGCCAGCAGCCAACAGATAAGCTCCTACGAGCAGTACTTC
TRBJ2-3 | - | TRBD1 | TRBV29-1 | CSVGTGGNTDTQYF | TGCAGCGTCGGGACAGGGGGGAACACAGATACGCAGTATTTT
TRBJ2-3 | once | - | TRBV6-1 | CASRAALGRTDTQYF | TGTGCCAGCAGAGCCGCCTTGGGACGAACAGATACGCAGTATTTT
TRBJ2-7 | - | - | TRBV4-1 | CASSQETVNSYEQYF | TGCGCCAGCAGCCAAGAGACGGTGAACTCCTACGAGCAGTACTTC
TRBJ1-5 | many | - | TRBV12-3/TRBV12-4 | CASSLDQGNQPQHF | TGTGCCAGCAGTTTAGATCAGGGTAATCAGCCCCAGCATTTT
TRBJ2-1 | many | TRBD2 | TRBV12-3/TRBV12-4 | CASNLAVAYNEQFF | TGTGCCAGCAACCTAGCGGTCGCCTACAATGAGCAGTTCTTC
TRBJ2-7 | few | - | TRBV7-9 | CASSSTGNAYEQYF | TGTGCCAGCAGCTCCACAGGGAACGCCTACGAGCAGTACTTC
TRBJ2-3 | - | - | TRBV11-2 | CASSSRTGLTTDTQYF | TGTGCCAGCAGCTCGCGGACTGGCCTAACGACAGATACGCAGTATTTT
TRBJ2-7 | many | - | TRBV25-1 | CASSEYSHYEQYF | TGTGCCAGCAGTGAATACTCCCACTACGAGCAGTACTTC
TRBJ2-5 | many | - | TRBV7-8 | CASSKTAVWRETQYF | TGTGCCAGCAGCAAGACAGCGGTATGGCGGGAGACCCAGTACTTC
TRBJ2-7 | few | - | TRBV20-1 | CSARLRYSPSYEQYF | TGCAGTGCTCGACTGAGATATTCCCCTTCCTACGAGCAGTACTTC
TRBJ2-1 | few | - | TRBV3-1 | CASSRPGRETYNEQFF | TGTGCCAGCAGCCGTCCAGGCAGGGAGACCTACAATGAGCAGTTCTTC
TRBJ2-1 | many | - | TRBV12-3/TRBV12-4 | CASSFGPGNEQFF | TGTGCCAGCAGTTTCGGCCCCGGTAATGAGCAGTTCTTC
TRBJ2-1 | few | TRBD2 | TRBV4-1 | CASSRLGGGYNEQFF | TGCGCCAGCAGTCGTCTTGGCGGGGGATACAATGAGCAGTTCTTC
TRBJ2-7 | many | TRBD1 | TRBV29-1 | CSVVWGQTGGYEQYF | TGCAGCGTTGTCTGGGGGCAGACAGGGGGGTACGAGCAGTACTTC
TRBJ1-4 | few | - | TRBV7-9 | CASSLFGEKLFF | TGTGCCAGCAGCTTATTCGGAGAAAAACTGTTTTTT